The clone carrying this T cell receptor (beta chain) was seen ten or more times. Its antigen remains unidentified. Using its own MiXCR run on the reads, TCRdb lists one record per CDR3 protein. The sample holds some 220,000 distinct CDR3 sequences, 6.5% seen once. The CDR3 is 15 amino acids. Germline CDR1 is SGHRS and CDR2 is YFSETQ. V was pared by 4 bases and J by 3 bases, with 7 bases of the junction left unmatched. The data stem from a study of T cell repertoires in cytomegalovirus infection. Background on the study: It was the public TCR beta signatures that indicated both CMV infection and matching HLA type. Study-level findings and limits: CMV carriers with the relevant HLA were identified by cumulative public TCR beta family frequency.

The TCR originated in a human donor in good health (CMV status not recorded). Some clones in this sample may be carry-over from other donors' samples. The chain couples TRBV5-1 to TRBJ2-5; 9 bases fit TRBD2. Sequences were obtained from PBMCs. CDR3 sequence: CASSPLAGAEETQYF. CDR3 bases: TGCGCCAGCAGCCCTTTAGCGGGGGCTGAAGAGACCCAGTACTTC. Full variable domain (remainder filled in from reference TRBV5-1 and TRBJ2-5): KAGVTQTPRYLIKTRGQQVTLSCSPISGHRSVSWYQQTPGQGLQFLFEYFSETQRNKGNFPGRFSGRQFSNSRSEMNVSTLELGDSALYLCASSPLAGAEETQYFGPGTRLLVL.